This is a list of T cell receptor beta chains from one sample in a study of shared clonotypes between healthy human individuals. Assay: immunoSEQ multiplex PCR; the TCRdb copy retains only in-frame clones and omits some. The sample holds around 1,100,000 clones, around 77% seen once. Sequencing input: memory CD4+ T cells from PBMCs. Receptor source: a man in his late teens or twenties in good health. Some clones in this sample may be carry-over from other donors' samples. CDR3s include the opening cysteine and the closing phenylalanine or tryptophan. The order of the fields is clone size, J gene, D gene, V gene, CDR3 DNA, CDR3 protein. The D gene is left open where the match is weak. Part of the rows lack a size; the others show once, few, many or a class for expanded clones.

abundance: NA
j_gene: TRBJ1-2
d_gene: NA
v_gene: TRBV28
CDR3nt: TGTGCCAGCAGTTTGCGGACCTATGGCTACACCTTC
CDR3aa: CASSLRTYGYTF

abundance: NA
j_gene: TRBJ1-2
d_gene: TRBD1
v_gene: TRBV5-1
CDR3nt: TGCGCCAGCAGCTTGGGACAGGGGTTAGACTATGGCTACACCTTC
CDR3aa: CASSLGQGLDYGYTF

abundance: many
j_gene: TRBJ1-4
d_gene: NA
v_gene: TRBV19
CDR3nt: TGTGCCAGTAGTATTGGCGGGGCTTCGCAGGAAAAACTGTTTTTT
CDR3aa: CASSIGGASQEKLFF

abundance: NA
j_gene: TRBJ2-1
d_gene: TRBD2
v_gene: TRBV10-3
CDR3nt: TGTGCCATCAGATCGGGACTAAACAACCGTGGCTACAATGAGCAGTTCTTC
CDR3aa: CAIRSGLNNRGYNEQFF

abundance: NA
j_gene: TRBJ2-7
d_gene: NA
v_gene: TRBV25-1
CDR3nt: TGTGCCAGCAGTAAAGGAGGTAGATACGAGCAGTACTTC
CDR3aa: CASSKGGRYEQYF

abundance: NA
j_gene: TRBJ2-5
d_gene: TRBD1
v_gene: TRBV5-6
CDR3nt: TGTGCCAGCAGCCGGGGACAGTCCCAAGAGACCCAGTACTTC
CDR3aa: CASSRGQSQETQYF

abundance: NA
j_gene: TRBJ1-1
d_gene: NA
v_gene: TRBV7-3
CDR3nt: TGTGCCAGCAGCTCCGGTAAGATCACTGAAGCTTTCTTT
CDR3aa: CASSSGKITEAFF

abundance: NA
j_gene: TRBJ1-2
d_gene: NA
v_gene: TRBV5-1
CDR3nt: TGCGCCAGCAGCTTGGTTCGGGGGGACTATGGCTACACCTTC
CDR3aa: CASSLVRGDYGYTF

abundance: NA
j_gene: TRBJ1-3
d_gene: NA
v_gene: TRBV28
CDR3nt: TGTGCCAGCAGCACCCCGGGGACTGGAAACACCATATATTTT
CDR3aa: CASSTPGTGNTIYF

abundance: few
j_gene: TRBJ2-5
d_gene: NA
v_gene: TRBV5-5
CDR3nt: TGTGCCAGCAGCACCGGACCTGGGGGCGAAGAGACCCAGTACTTC
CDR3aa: CASSTGPGGEETQYF

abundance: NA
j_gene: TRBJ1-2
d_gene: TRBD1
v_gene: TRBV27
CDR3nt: TGTGCCAGCAGTCCCTCCGGGACAGTCCCCTATGGCTACACCTTC
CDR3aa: CASSPSGTVPYGYTF

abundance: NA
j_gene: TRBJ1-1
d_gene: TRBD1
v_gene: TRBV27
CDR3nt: TGTGCCAGCAGTCGCGGGACAGGGGGGTGGGGGACTGAAGCTTTCTTT
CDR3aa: CASSRGTGGWGTEAFF

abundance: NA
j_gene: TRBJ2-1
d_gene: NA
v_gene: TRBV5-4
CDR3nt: TGTGCCAGCAGCTTGGGTTCTGGCGTGGCCTCCTACAATGAGCAGTTCTTC
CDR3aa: CASSLGSGVASYNEQFF

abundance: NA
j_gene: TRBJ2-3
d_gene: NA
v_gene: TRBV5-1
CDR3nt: TGCGCCAGCAGCTTGGTTGGGGGGGCGGTCCCAGATACGCAGTATTTT
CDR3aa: CASSLVGGAVPDTQYF